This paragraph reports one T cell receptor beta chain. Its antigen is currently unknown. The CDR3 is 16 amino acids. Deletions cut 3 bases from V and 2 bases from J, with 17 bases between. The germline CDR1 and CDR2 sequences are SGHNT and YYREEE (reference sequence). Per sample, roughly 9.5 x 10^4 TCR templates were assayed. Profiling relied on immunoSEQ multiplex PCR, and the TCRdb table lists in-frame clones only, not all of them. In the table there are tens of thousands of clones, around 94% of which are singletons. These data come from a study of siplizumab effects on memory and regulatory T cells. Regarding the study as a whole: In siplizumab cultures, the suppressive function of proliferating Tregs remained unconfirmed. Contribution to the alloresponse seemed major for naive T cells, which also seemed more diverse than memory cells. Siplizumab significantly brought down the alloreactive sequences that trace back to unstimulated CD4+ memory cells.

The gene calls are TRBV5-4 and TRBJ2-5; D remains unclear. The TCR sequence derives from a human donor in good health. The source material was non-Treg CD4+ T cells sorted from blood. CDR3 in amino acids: CASSWVGGLPQETQYF. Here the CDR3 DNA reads TGTGCCAGCAGCTGGGTGGGCGGTCTACCGCAAGAGACCCAGTACTTC.